The text below deals with one TCR beta chain. Its antigen remains unidentified. One end of the junction fails to match germline, which may point to a read error. After constant-region reverse-primer amplification, full-length variable regions underwent semi-nested PCR with Nested Universal Primer A. TCRdb fed the 5' RACE reads into MiXCR, producing one record per CDR3 protein. The repertoire consists of some 64,000 distinct CDR3 sequences, with 22% occurring once and the leading ten covering 2.9%. Germline V gene data show CDR1 as SGHRS and CDR2 as YFSETQ. CDR3 length equals 15 residues. CD4+CD45RO+CD25- cells were isolated as memory CD4+ T cells. Findings and caveats of the study: The larger-cohort validation was restricted to a single TCR beta V-J rearrangement rather than whole repertoires.

Sequences were obtained from memory CD4+ T cells sorted from a lymph node. This sample's subset: memory CD4+ T cells, CD4+CD45RO+CD25-. The clonotype was recovered from a female donor with breast cancer. V is TRBV5-1 and J is TRBJ2-5, with D possibly TRBD1 on 6 matching bases. The CDR3 DNA sequence: TGCGCCACCAGCTCCACGTGGGACAATAGAGAGACCCAGTACTTC. Translated: CATSSTWDNRETQYF.